These 28 T cell receptor beta chains came from one sample sequenced in a study of technical replicates of blood from a few donors. The method was immunoSEQ multiplex PCR; TCRdb's version includes in-frame clones alone and lacks a portion of them. The sample lists some 70,000 clones, roughly nine tenths seen once, with over 4% in the top ten. Material for sequencing was PBMCs. Receptors were obtained from a human donor in good health. Some clones in this sample may be carry-over from other donors' samples.

This clone was counted a single time. The rearrangement joins TRBV12-5 to TRBJ1-1; TRBD1 matches at 8 bases. Germline trimming cut 4 bases from V and 5 bases from J; bases unmatched to any gene: 15. CDR1 and CDR2 (germline): LGHNT, FRNRAP. The CDR3 is made up of 17 amino acids. The CDR3 coding sequence is TGTGCTAGTGGTTCCCCCAACGGACAGGGACTGGGGACTGAAGCTTTCTTT. The encoded protein is CASGSPNGQGLGTEAFF.

The chain joins TRBV9 to TRBJ1-3; unclear D gene. Germline CDR1 SGDLS, CDR2 YYNGEE. The CDR3 is 16 amino acids. Trimming pared 0 bases from V and 0 bases from J, leaving 10 bases between. CDR3 region: CASSVDGRLSGNTIYF. The DNA for the CDR3 is TGTGCCAGCAGCGTAGACGGCAGACTCTCTGGAAACACCATATATTTT.

V is TRBV9 and J is TRBJ2-3; 11 bases are shared with TRBD2. The CDR3 covers 17 residues. Unmatched junction bases numbered 6, after V lost 0 bases and J lost 3 bases. Germline assignment: CDR1 SGDLS and CDR2 YYNGEE. The CDR3 DNA reads TGTGCCAGCAGCGTAGCGCGGCGACTAGCGGGAACAGATACGCAGTATTTT. It translates to CASSVARRLAGTDTQYF.

This sequence joins TRBV5-1 and TRBJ2-7; 7 nucleotides line up with TRBD1. The CDR3 sequence is 16 residues long. V shed 1 base, J shed 1 base, and the junction held 8 bases outside the gene matches. The V gene's germline CDR1 is SGHRS and CDR2 YFSETQ. The CDR3 coding sequence is TGCGCCAGCAGCTTGCTCTCGGGACAGATATCCTACGAGCAGTACTTC. Translating it yields CASSLLSGQISYEQYF.

This rearrangement joins TRBV7-9 to TRBJ2-1; 10 nucleotides align to TRBD1. From germline, CDR1 is SEHNR and CDR2 FQNEAQ (reference sequence). The CDR3 is made up of 15 amino acids. J gave up 7 bases and V 4 bases, and 7 bases lay outside the gene matches. The CDR3 sequence is CASSWWDRGGNEQFF. The CDR3 nucleotides are TGTGCCAGCAGCTGGTGGGACAGGGGTGGGAATGAGCAGTTCTTC. Filled out from reference TRBV7-9 and TRBJ2-1, the complete variable domain reads DTGVSQNPRHKITKRGQNVTFRCDPISEHNRLYWYRQTLGQGPEFLTYFQNEAQLEKSRLLSDRFSAERPKGSFSTLEIQRTEQGDSAMYLCASSWWDRGGNEQFFGPGTRLTVL.

The chain links TRBV27 to TRBJ2-7; D gene uncertain. The CDR3 runs to 13 residues. The germline gives CDR1 MNHEY, CDR2 SMNVEV (reference sequence). Trimming cost V 3 bases and J 4 bases, with 10 bases left between them. The CDR3 DNA is TGTGCCAGCAGTTTTGGGCCCCGGTACGAGCAGTACTTC. Translation gives CASSFGPRYEQYF.

The V and J genes are TRBV7-8 and TRBJ2-7, with 9 nucleotides matching TRBD1. This CDR3 comprises 14 residues. CDR1 and CDR2 (germline): SGHVS, FQNEAQ. Germline trimming cut 5 bases from V and 2 bases from J; bases unmatched to any gene: 4. The CDR3 sequence: CASSPGTGPYEQYF. CDR3 DNA sequence: TGTGCCAGCAGCCCCGGGACAGGGCCCTACGAGCAGTACTTC.

The J gene is TRBJ1-5, the V gene TRBV30; TRBD1 might be the D (6 bases). Germline V gene sequence: CDR1 GTSNPN, CDR2 SVGIG (reference sequence). V gave up 3 bases and J gave up 2 bases, with 17 bases separating them. The CDR3 extends over 16 amino acids. CDR3 sequence (DNA): TGTGCCTGGAGCGGGGGGCTCGCAGGGGGCAATCAGCCCCAGCATTTT. Its translation is CAWSGGLAGGNQPQHF.

This rearrangement joins TRBV2 to TRBJ2-1, with 10 bases that match TRBD2. Germline CDR1 reads SNHLY; CDR2 reads FYNNEI. This CDR3 is 16 amino acids long. J gave up 5 bases and V 6 bases, and 10 bases lay outside the gene matches. The DNA of the CDR3 is TGTGCCAGCAGACTCGGGGTAGCGGGGGGAGACAATGAGCAGTTCTTC. Its translation: CASRLGVAGGDNEQFF.

This clone was counted between two and nine times. The chain recombines TRBV6-5 with TRBJ1-2, with a possible D match to TRBD1 (5 bases). Germline CDR1 is MNHEY and CDR2 is SVGAGI. V was trimmed by 0 bases and J by 8 bases, leaving 16 bases between them. The CDR3 extends over 15 amino acids. In nucleotides, the CDR3 is TGTGCCAGCAGTTACTCGTTTCAAGGGGCAAGAGGCTACACCTTC. As protein: CASSYSFQGARGYTF.

The chain has TRBV6-6 and TRBJ2-7; tentative D call: TRBD1 (5 bases). Per the germline V gene, CDR1 is MNHNY and CDR2 is SVGAGI (reference sequence). This CDR3 is 14 amino acids long. Between the trimmed V and J ends, which lost 4 bases and 6 bases, there was a span of 16 bases. The chain's CDR3 is CASSWARVRTEQYF. The CDR3 DNA is TGTGCCAGCAGTTGGGCCAGGGTCCGGACCGAGCAGTACTTC.

This rearrangement joins TRBV30 to TRBJ1-1; the D gene is possibly TRBD1 (6 bases). The length of the CDR3 is 15 residues. CDR1 GTSNPN and CDR2 SVGIG come from the germline V gene (reference sequence). Trimming shortened V by 1 base and J by 0 bases, and 12 bases separated the two germline ends. In DNA form, the CDR3 reads TGTGCCTGGAGTGGGGGGACAAACATGAACACTGAAGCTTTCTTT. Protein product: CAWSGGTNMNTEAFF.

The rearrangement uses TRBV30 and TRBJ2-5, with TRBD1 matching 8 bases. With 5 bases clipped from V and 7 bases from J, the junction kept 9 bases outside the gene matches. The CDR3 runs to 13 residues. Germline lookup yields CDR1 GTSNPN and CDR2 SVGIG (reference sequence). The DNA of the CDR3 is TGTGCCTGGGGGCTTGGGACAGGTGGGACCCAGTACTTC. Translating it yields CAWGLGTGGTQYF.

The rearrangement joins TRBV30 to TRBJ1-6; D remains unclear. V was clipped by 0 bases and J by 0 bases, with 6 bases between them. In germline, CDR1 is GTSNPN, CDR2 SVGIG (reference sequence). This CDR3 region has 15 residues. The CDR3: CAWSVMSSYNSPLHF. CDR3 bases: TGTGCCTGGAGTGTGATGAGCTCCTATAATTCACCCCTCCACTTT.

V gene TRBV6-5 combines with J gene TRBJ1-1; no clear D. This CDR3 contains 13 residues. Germline assignment: CDR1 MNHEY and CDR2 SVGAGI. The V gene lost 4 bases and the J gene lost 1 base, with 7 bases spanning the gap. In nucleotides, the CDR3 is TGTGCCAGCAGTTTGGTAGAGAACACTGAAGCTTTCTTT. Translation: CASSLVENTEAFF.

CDR3 loop: CASSLTGEPSTDTQYF. CDR3 DNA sequence: TGCGCCAGCAGCTTGACGGGGGAACCTAGCACAGATACGCAGTATTTT. The rearrangement links TRBV5-1 to TRBJ2-3, with D perhaps TRBD2 (6 bases). The CDR3 totals 16 residues. The V gene lost 1 base and the J gene lost 0 bases, with 12 bases spanning the gap. The germline gives CDR1 SGHRS, CDR2 YFSETQ.

As to this clone: A much more abundant neighbour one base away suggests this may be a read error. The chain employs TRBV15 and TRBJ1-1, with D unclear. Germline CDR1 and CDR2: LNHNV and YYDKDF (reference sequence). This CDR3 is 16 amino acids long. Between the trimmed V and J ends, which lost 1 base and 0 bases, there was a span of 12 bases. CDR3 in DNA: TGTGCCACCAGCAGAGGTCGGGTGGCTCTGAACACTGAAGCTTTCTTT. Translated, it gives CATSRGRVALNTEAFF. Together with reference TRBV15 and TRBJ1-1, the CDR3 gives the full variable domain: DAMVIQNPRYQVTQFGKPVTLSCSQTLNHNVMYWYQQKSSQAPKLLFHYYDKDFNNEADTPDNFQSRRPNTSFCFLDIRSPGLGDTAMYLCATSRGRVALNTEAFFGQGTRLTVV.

A few counts support this clone. The V gene is TRBV2, the J gene TRBJ1-1; D is unclear. The V gene lost 7 bases and the J gene lost 0 bases, with 3 bases spanning the gap. Germline values: CDR1 SNHLY, CDR2 FYNNEI. The CDR3 totals 11 residues. The CDR3 loop reads CASTLNTEAFF. The CDR3 nucleotides read TGTGCCAGCACTTTGAACACTGAAGCTTTCTTT.

The chain uses TRBV11-2 and TRBJ2-5; 11 bases are shared with TRBD2. The CDR3 extends over 15 amino acids. The germline gives CDR1 SGHAT, CDR2 FQNNGV. Trimming cost V 4 bases and J 5 bases; bases outside gene matches: 6. DNA of the CDR3: TGTGCCAGCAGCTCCATACTAGCGGGGGAGGAGACCCAGTACTTC. Its protein is CASSSILAGEETQYF.

The genes are TRBV5-1 and TRBJ2-3; the D is unclear. There are 15 residues in the CDR3. Deletions cut 2 bases from V and 1 base from J, with 11 bases between. The germline V gene has CDR1 SGHRS and CDR2 YFSETQ. The CDR3 DNA reads TGCGCCAGCAGCTTATCACAGACGCGCACAGATACGCAGTATTTT. Encoded protein: CASSLSQTRTDTQYF. The full variable domain, its missing parts supplied by reference TRBV5-1 and TRBJ2-3, is KAGVTQTPRYLIKTRGQQVTLSCSPISGHRSVSWYQQTPGQGLQFLFEYFSETQRNKGNFPGRFSGRQFSNSRSEMNVSTLELGDSALYLCASSLSQTRTDTQYFGPGTRLTVL.

This clone has only one observation. The chain joins TRBV30 to TRBJ1-1, with 7 bases matching TRBD1. The trim removed 1 base at V and 4 bases at J, leaving 3 bases unmatched. CDR1 is GTSNPN, CDR2 SVGIG, per germline (reference sequence). The CDR3 is 13 residues long. This CDR3 is CAWSGQGFTEAFF. The CDR3 DNA is TGTGCCTGGAGTGGACAGGGTTTCACTGAAGCTTTCTTT. The variable domain in full, with the rest retrieved from reference TRBV30 and TRBJ1-1, is SQTIHQWPATLVQPVGSPLSLECTVEGTSNPNLYWYRQAAGRGLQLLFYSVGIGQISSEVPQNLSASRPQDRQFILSSKKLLLSDSGFYLCAWSGQGFTEAFFGQGTRLTVV.

This chain uses TRBV15 with TRBJ1-1; 8 bases are shared with TRBD1. The CDR3 length is 19 residues. The germline CDR1 and CDR2 sequences are LNHNV and YYDKDF (reference sequence). V gave up 2 bases and J gave up 0 bases; unmatched junction bases: 14. CDR3 residues: CATSRPSIGTGPLNTEAFF. CDR3 DNA sequence: TGTGCCACCAGCAGACCCAGTATCGGGACAGGCCCATTGAACACTGAAGCTTTCTTT.

The genes are TRBV6-4 and TRBJ1-4; TRBD1 aligns across 7 bases. Germline values: CDR1 MRHNA, CDR2 SNTAGT. With 0 bases clipped from V and 3 bases from J, the junction kept 16 bases outside the gene matches. The CDR3 runs to 20 residues. In DNA, the CDR3 is TGTGCCAGCAGTGACTCTTTGTTGGTTAAACAGGGGACCTCTAATGAAAAACTGTTTTTT. It translates to CASSDSLLVKQGTSNEKLFF.

The sample holds one count of this clone. The chain uses TRBV2 and TRBJ1-2, with D tentatively TRBD1 (6 bases). The germline V gene encodes CDR1 SNHLY and CDR2 FYNNEI. This CDR3 has 15 residues. V lost 6 bases and J 4 bases, leaving 18 bases between the germline ends. CDR3 loop: CASSDPGHQPYGYTF. The CDR3 DNA reads TGTGCCAGCAGCGATCCGGGACACCAACCCTATGGCTACACCTTC.

The gene calls are TRBV4-1 and TRBJ2-2; a weak D match, TRBD2 (6 bases). Germline-derived CDR1 and CDR2 are MGHRA and YSYEKL. The CDR3 runs 16 residues. V lost 3 bases to trimming and J lost 8 bases, with 19 bases between them. CDR3 sequence reads: CASSQPLSGGWGELFF. In DNA form, the CDR3 reads TGCGCCAGCAGCCAGCCACTGTCCGGGGGATGGGGGGAGCTGTTTTTT.

The rearrangement uses TRBV9 and TRBJ2-1; D is undetermined. V was trimmed by 3 bases and J by 0 bases, leaving 10 bases between them. CDR1 and CDR2 from the germline V gene are SGDLS and YYNGEE. The CDR3 covers 15 residues. CDR3 region: CASSDLGNSYNEQFF. The CDR3 DNA follows: TGTGCCAGCAGCGACCTGGGCAACTCCTACAATGAGCAGTTCTTC.

The V and J genes are TRBV29-1 and TRBJ2-1, with 9 bases lining up with TRBD1. CDR1 and CDR2 (germline): SQVTM, ANQGSEA. The CDR3 extends over 13 amino acids. V lost 7 bases to trimming and J lost 6 bases; unmatched junction nucleotides: 7. The CDR3 spells CSASGTGINEQFF. Here the CDR3 DNA reads TGCAGCGCCTCAGGGACAGGGATCAATGAGCAGTTCTTC.

Comment on this clone: This sample includes further DNA sequences coding for the same CDR3. V gene TRBV4-3 combines with J gene TRBJ1-1; 7 bases align to TRBD1. V was pared by 1 base and J by 8 bases, with 10 bases of the junction left unmatched. Germline V gives CDR1 LGHNA, CDR2 YSLEER. The CDR3 is made up of 15 amino acids. The CDR3 sequence: CASSQGPDRATEAFF. CDR3 nucleotide sequence: TGCGCCAGCAGCCAAGGACCTGACAGGGCCACCGAAGCTTTCTTT.